Listed below are T cell receptor beta chains from one sample, sequenced in a study of OX40 agonist ivuxolimab in advanced cancers. Method: immunoSEQ multiplex PCR; TCRdb's copy keeps in-frame clones and lacks some. Of about 71,000 clones listed, roughly nine tenths are singletons. The sample was CD4+ or CD8+ T cells sorted from blood, taken in a trial of the OX40 agonist ivuxolimab. These receptors all come from an adult with an advanced solid tumor such as melanoma, head and neck, liver or kidney cancer. Both conserved end residues are part of each CDR3.

CDR3aa	v_gene	j_gene	len
CASSQSRRTASYEQYF	TRBV6-6	-	16
CASSYFEDMELFF	TRBV6-5	TRBJ2-2	13
CASSFSGPEAFF	TRBV7-9	TRBJ1-1	12
CASSGLAGSSDTQYF	TRBV9	TRBJ2-3	15
CASSLPQGIHEQYF	TRBV7-9	TRBJ2-7	14
CASSFLDRGRGYGYTF	TRBV11-2	TRBJ1-2	16
CASSSTGEIGELFF	TRBV7-9	TRBJ2-2	14
CASSFAAGVAYEQYF	TRBV6-5	TRBJ2-7	15
CASSVGSGRSYEQYF	TRBV9	TRBJ2-7	15
CASSQVPGGSYNEQFF	TRBV4-3	TRBJ2-1	16
CASRSGTLSTDTQYF	TRBV2	TRBJ2-3	15
CASSQNGAANEKLFF	TRBV4-2	TRBJ1-4	15
CASSSDRDTEAFF	TRBV13	TRBJ1-1	13
CSVAGVNTGELFF	TRBV29-1	TRBJ2-2	13
CASSPSSSYNEQFF	TRBV7-3	TRBJ2-1	14
CASSSGQREQFF	TRBV7-9	TRBJ2-1	12
CASSSGTSFEQFF	TRBV5-6	TRBJ2-1	13
CASSLETSGSTDTQYF	TRBV11-2	TRBJ2-3	16
CASSRHHRAEETQYF	TRBV5-6	TRBJ2-5	15
CSVWLEAQYF	TRBV29-1	TRBJ2-5	10